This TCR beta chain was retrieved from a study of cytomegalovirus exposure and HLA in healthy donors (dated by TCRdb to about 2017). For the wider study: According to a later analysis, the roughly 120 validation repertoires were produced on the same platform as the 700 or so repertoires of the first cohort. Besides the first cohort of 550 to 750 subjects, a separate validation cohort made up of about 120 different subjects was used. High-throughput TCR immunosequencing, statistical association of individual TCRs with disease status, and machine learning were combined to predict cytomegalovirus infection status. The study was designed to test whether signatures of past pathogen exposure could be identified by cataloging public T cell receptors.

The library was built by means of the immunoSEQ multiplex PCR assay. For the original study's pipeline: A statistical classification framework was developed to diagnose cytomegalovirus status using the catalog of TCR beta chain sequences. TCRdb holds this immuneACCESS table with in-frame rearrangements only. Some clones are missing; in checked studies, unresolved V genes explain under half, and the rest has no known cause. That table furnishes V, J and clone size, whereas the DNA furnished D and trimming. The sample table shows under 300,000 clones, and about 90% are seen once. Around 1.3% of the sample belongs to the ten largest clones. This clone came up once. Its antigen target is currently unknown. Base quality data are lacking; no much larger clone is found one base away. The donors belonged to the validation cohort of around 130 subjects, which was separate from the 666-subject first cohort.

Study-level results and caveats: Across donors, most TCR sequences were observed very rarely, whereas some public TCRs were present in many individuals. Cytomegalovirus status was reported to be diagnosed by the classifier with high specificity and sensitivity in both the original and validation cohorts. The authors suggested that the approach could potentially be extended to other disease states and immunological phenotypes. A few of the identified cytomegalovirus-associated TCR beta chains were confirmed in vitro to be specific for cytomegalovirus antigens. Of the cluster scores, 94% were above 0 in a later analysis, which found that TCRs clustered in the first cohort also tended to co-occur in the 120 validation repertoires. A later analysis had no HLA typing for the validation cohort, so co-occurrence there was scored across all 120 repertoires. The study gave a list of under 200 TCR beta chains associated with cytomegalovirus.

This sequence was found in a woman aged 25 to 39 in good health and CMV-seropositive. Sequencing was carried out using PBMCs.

The DNA sequence is given as TGTGCCTGGAGGTCAGGACAGGCGACGTCGAACACTGAAGCTTTCTTT. Protein translation: CAWRSGQATSNTEAFF. The chain joins TRBV30 to TRBJ1-1, and 7 junction bases match TRBD1. The CDR3 measures 16 amino acids from cysteine to phenylalanine. The CDR3 DNA has 48 bases and is translated from base 1. The CDR1 and CDR2 encoded by the germline V gene (reference sequence) are GTSNPN and SVGIG. V ends up 3 bases short and J 1 base short, with an unmatched junction base count of 11.